The present entry profiles one T cell receptor (beta chain) with its context. Its matching antigen is unknown. This record comes from a study of identical twins. Template switching added a universal primer site; cDNA carried unique molecular identifiers. TCRdb fed the 5' RACE reads into MiXCR, producing one record per CDR3 protein. The sample lists more than 400,000 distinct CDR3 sequences, roughly 15% seen once, with about 0.47% in the top ten. With 3 bases removed from V and 1 base from J, the gap between germline ends came to 7 bases. CDR1 and CDR2 from the germline V gene are LGHDT and YNNKEL (reference sequence). This CDR3 has 14 residues. Study results and limitations: Invariant cells of the MAIT and iNKT types might have partly distorted the zero-insertion analyses. Weaker excess twin sharing was seen among beta out-of-frame sequences. Fewer insertions characterized abundant cord blood beta clonotypes, whereas memory repertoires showed none.

Another study also made use of these data, one on yellow fever vaccine responses in identical twins.

The V and J genes are TRBV3-1 and TRBJ2-1; the D is unclear. The sequenced material came from CD4+ T cells sorted from blood. This clonotype was sampled from a woman aged 18-29 years in good health. The CDR3 protein is CASSQGRSYNEQFF. The DNA for the CDR3 is TGTGCCAGCAGCCAGGGTCGTTCCTACAATGAGCAGTTCTTC.